The 11 T cell receptor beta chains below all came from one sample that was sequenced in a study of PD-L1 blockade in urothelial cancer. Sequencing used immunoSEQ multiplex PCR; TCRdb keeps in-frame clones, though not all of them. The sample consists of roughly 100,000 clones, approximately 85% of them appearing once. The source material was PBMCs, sampled around atezolizumab (anti-PD-L1) treatment. The receptor source for this set is a man aged 45-65 years with urothelial cancer.

The chain joins TRBV7-9 to TRBJ1-6; D possibly corresponds to TRBD1 (5 bases). CDR3 length: 16 residues. V was shortened by 1 base and J by 14 bases, with 21 bases between the two germline ends. Per the germline V gene, CDR1 is SEHNR and CDR2 is FQNEAQ (reference sequence). CDR3 sequence (DNA): TGTGCCAGCAGCTTAGACCCGGGTCAGGGTTCACCAACCCTCCACTTT. Its protein product is CASSLDPGQGSPTLHF.

The V and J genes are TRBV18 and TRBJ1-6; 12 bases align to TRBD1. The J segment lost 7 bases and the V segment lost 3 bases, leaving 4 bases of the junction unmatched. CDR3 size: 16 residues. Germline V gene lookup returns CDR1 KGHSH and CDR2 LQKENI. CDR3 residues: CASSPGTGGRNSPLHF. The DNA of the CDR3 is TGTGCCAGCTCACCCGGGACAGGGGGCCGGAATTCACCCCTCCACTTT.

The V gene is TRBV5-1, the J gene TRBJ1-1, with TRBD1 identical over 7 bases. CDR3 length: 15 residues. Germline V gene lookup returns CDR1 SGHRS and CDR2 YFSETQ. Trimming removed 5 bases from V and 6 bases from J; junction bases left unmatched: 13. This chain's CDR3 is CASRDRDSRAAEAFF. DNA of the CDR3: TGCGCCAGCAGAGACCGGGACAGCAGGGCCGCTGAAGCTTTCTTT.

The chain has TRBV5-1 and TRBJ2-1; D might be TRBD2 (6 bases). This CDR3 spans 15 amino acids. In germline, CDR1 is SGHRS, CDR2 YFSETQ. The ends were cut back, 4 bases at V and 4 bases at J, with 15 bases in the middle. The CDR3 loop reads CASSVVGGAYNEQFF. In DNA, the CDR3 is TGCGCCAGCAGCGTGGTGGGCGGGGCATACAATGAGCAGTTCTTC.

The chain carries TRBV7-8 and TRBJ2-5; tentatively, D is TRBD2 (6 bases). The CDR3 is made up of 16 amino acids. V was shortened by 0 bases and J by 7 bases, with 18 bases between the two germline ends. CDR1 and CDR2 from the germline V gene are SGHVS and FQNEAQ. The CDR3 bases are TGTGCCAGCAGCTTAGCGGGGCGGGATGTACGTGGGACCCAGTACTTC. This gives the protein CASSLAGRDVRGTQYF.

The chain links TRBV2 to TRBJ1-6; 10 bases agree with TRBD1. Germline-derived CDR1 and CDR2 are SNHLY and FYNNEI. Trimming at V came to 7 bases and at J to 7 bases, leaving 4 bases not matched to a gene. This CDR3 spans 14 amino acids. The CDR3 spells CASTWGQGNSPLHF. The CDR3 DNA reads TGTGCCAGCACGTGGGGACAGGGGAATTCACCCCTCCACTTT.

The chain links TRBV28 to TRBJ1-5; no definite D call. Germline lookup yields CDR1 MDHEN and CDR2 SYDVKM. This CDR3 has 14 amino acids. Between the trimmed V and J ends, which lost 6 bases and 1 base, there was a span of 10 bases. The CDR3: CASSAGSSNQPQHF. As DNA, the CDR3 is TGTGCCAGCAGCGCCGGGAGCAGCAATCAGCCCCAGCATTTT.

The chain has TRBV9 and TRBJ2-7, with 7 nucleotides matching TRBD2. Germline CDR1 is SGDLS and CDR2 is YYNGEE. This CDR3 has 14 residues. Trimming took 4 bases from V and 5 from J; bases not matched to a gene: 9. CDR3 in DNA: TGTGCCAGCAGCCCCTGGCGGGGGAGGAACGAGCAGTACTTC. The encoded protein is CASSPWRGRNEQYF. Looking up the rest from reference TRBV9 and TRBJ2-7 gives the full variable domain: DSGVTQTPKHLITATGQRVTLRCSPRSGDLSVYWYQQSLDQGLQFLIQYYNGEERAKGNILERFSAQQFPDLHSELNLSSLELGDSALYFCASSPWRGRNEQYFGPGTRLTVT.

The chain employs TRBV5-4 and TRBJ2-3; D unclear. From germline, CDR1 is SGHNT and CDR2 YYREEE (reference sequence). The CDR3 extends over 15 amino acids. The V end was cut by 0 bases, the J end by 0 bases, with 8 bases between. The CDR3 DNA sequence: TGTGCCAGCAGCTTGGCCGGTGCTAGCACAGATACGCAGTATTTT. As protein: CASSLAGASTDTQYF.

The chain's CDR3 is CASGTENYGYNEQFF. The CDR3 DNA reads as TGTGCCTCCGGGACAGAAAATTACGGATACAATGAGCAGTTCTTC. This chain uses TRBV10-3 with TRBJ2-1, with 7 bases lining up with TRBD1. J was trimmed by 4 bases and V by 11 bases; bases with no gene match: 14. Per germline, CDR1 ENHRY and CDR2 SYGVKD. CDR3 length equals 15 residues.

The chain has TRBV9 and TRBJ2-5; 7 positions match TRBD1. Germline CDR1 is SGDLS and CDR2 is YYNGEE. J lost 4 bases, V lost 4 bases, and 13 bases had no gene match. This CDR3 contains 16 residues. This CDR3 is CASSPGQSYARETQYF. As DNA, the CDR3 is TGTGCCAGCAGCCCGGGACAGTCTTATGCGAGAGAGACCCAGTACTTC.